A single T cell receptor (beta chain) is shown here with its context. The data were taken from a study of blood T cell repertoires in COVID-19. Study overall: Some COVID-19 samples were acute and others convalescent; all came from the United States, Italy and Spain. PBMCs, B-cell-depleted T cells, or T cells provided the cDNA or gDNA that made up the material.

In the original analysis: From reference gene primer amplification, estimates of nucleated cell counts were derived. Here immunoSEQ multiplex PCR was the method, and the copy in TCRdb shows in-frame clones only, minus some. V, J and clone size derive from that table, while D and trimming were established from the DNA sequence. The sample yields about 60,000 clones, roughly 82% seen once. Losses at the gene ends were 1 base for V and 5 bases for J; bases not matched to a gene: 8. In germline, CDR1 is KGHSH, CDR2 LQKENI. The CDR3 totals 16 residues. The sequence derives from a human donor in a cohort sampled during active COVID-19. The J gene is TRBJ2-5, the V gene TRBV18, with TRBD1 matching over 9 bases. The specimen sequenced was peripheral blood. The CDR3 here is CASSPRTGGAGETQYF. CDR3 DNA sequence: TGTGCCAGCTCACCACGAACAGGGGGCGCGGGGGAGACCCAGTACTTC.